This entry lists 32 T cell receptor beta chains sequenced from one sample in a study of CD8+ T cells in alopecia areata. Isolated RNA was reverse transcribed into cDNA used as the sequencing template. Only in-frame clones appear in the TCRdb table, and some are missing; sequencing was by immunoSEQ multiplex PCR. The table includes about 200,000 clones, more than 45% detected once. As to treatment: oral pan-JAK inhibitor, 5-10 mg twice daily. The sample was CD4+ T cells sorted from blood, taken at week 24, from a patient treated with tofacitinib. These receptors all stem from a human donor with alopecia areata.

V is TRBV9 and J is TRBJ2-5, with 11 nucleotides matching TRBD1. V shed 4 bases, J shed 1 base, and the junction held 3 bases outside the gene matches. In germline, CDR1 is SGDLS, CDR2 YYNGEE. The CDR3 extends over 15 amino acids. The CDR3 loop reads CASSPDRGLQETQYF. The CDR3 DNA sequence: TGTGCCAGCAGCCCGGACAGGGGGCTCCAAGAGACCCAGTACTTC.

This chain connects TRBV7-9 to TRBJ1-2; 7 nucleotides align to TRBD1. Trimming at V came to 5 bases and at J to 7 bases, leaving 4 bases not matched to a gene. CDR1 and CDR2 (germline): SEHNR, FQNEAQ (reference sequence). The CDR3 is made up of 12 amino acids. CDR3 nucleotide sequence: TGTGCCAGCAGCCTCGACAGGGTTGGCTACACCTTC. Residues: CASSLDRVGYTF. Together with reference TRBV7-9 and TRBJ1-2, the CDR3 gives the full variable domain: DTGVSQNPRHKITKRGQNVTFRCDPISEHNRLYWYRQTLGQGPEFLTYFQNEAQLEKSRLLSDRFSAERPKGSFSTLEIQRTEQGDSAMYLCASSLDRVGYTFGSGTRLTVV.

The rearrangement links TRBV2 to TRBJ1-1; a possible D gene is TRBD1 (6 bases). The V end was cut by 4 bases, the J end by 2 bases, with 11 bases between. The CDR3 is 14 residues long. The V gene's germline CDR1 is SNHLY and CDR2 FYNNEI. The CDR3 loop is CASSVDRDNTEAFF. DNA for the CDR3: TGTGCCAGCAGTGTGGACAGAGACAACACTGAAGCTTTCTTT.

This rearrangement joins TRBV29-1 to TRBJ2-5; perhaps TRBD2 as D (5 bases). Germline V gives CDR1 SQVTM, CDR2 ANQGSEA. V shed 6 bases and J shed 5 bases, with 19 bases lying between them. This CDR3 region has 14 residues. The CDR3 sequence: CSVGQARGHETQYF. For the CDR3, the DNA is TGCAGCGTCGGGCAGGCTCGGGGTCATGAGACCCAGTACTTC.

The gene calls are TRBV29-1 and TRBJ1-1, with 9 bases that match TRBD1. The CDR3 length is 13 residues. The V and J ends lost 4 bases and 7 bases, in that order; junction bases with no gene match: 7. Looked up from germline, CDR1 is SQVTM and CDR2 is ANQGSEA. This CDR3 reads CSVADRGRGEAFF. In DNA, the CDR3 is TGCAGCGTTGCGGACAGGGGACGGGGTGAAGCTTTCTTT. The full variable domain, its missing parts supplied by reference TRBV29-1 and TRBJ1-1, is SAVISQKPSRDICQRGTSLTIQCQVDSQVTMMFWYRQQPGQSLTLIATANQGSEATYESGFVIDKFPISRPNLTFSTLTVSNMSPEDSSIYLCSVADRGRGEAFFGQGTRLTVV.

The V gene is TRBV25-1, the J gene TRBJ1-5; D is ambiguous. Germline CDR1 reads MGHDK; CDR2 reads SYGVNS. V lost 2 bases to trimming and J lost 3 bases, with 8 bases between them. The CDR3 spans 14 residues. The CDR3 DNA follows: TGTGCCAGCAGTGAACCGGACGTCAATCAGCCCCAGCATTTT. Translation: CASSEPDVNQPQHF.

V and J are TRBV27 and TRBJ2-7; D is perhaps TRBD2 (5 bases). Germline lookup yields CDR1 MNHEY and CDR2 SMNVEV (reference sequence). V lost 6 bases to trimming and J lost 6 bases, with 9 bases between them. The CDR3 contains 11 residues. In nucleotides, the CDR3 is TGTGCCAGCAGCCGGGAAGGCGAGCAGTACTTC. Its protein product is CASSREGEQYF.

The chain has TRBV5-6 and TRBJ2-7; TRBD1 matches at 12 bases. V was clipped by 5 bases and J by 2 bases; unmatched bases: 5. The germline V gene has CDR1 SGHDT and CDR2 YYEEEE. The CDR3 loop spans 15 amino acids. Here the CDR3 reads CASRTRDRGPYEQYF. CDR3 bases: TGTGCCAGCAGGACTCGGGACAGGGGGCCCTACGAGCAGTACTTC.

The chain is built from TRBV7-2 and TRBJ2-5; D not certain. The V gene lost 4 bases and the J gene lost 2 bases, with 8 bases spanning the gap. CDR1 and CDR2 (germline): SGHTA, FQGNSA. The CDR3 runs 13 residues. The CDR3: CASSSPTQETQYF. CDR3 DNA: TGTGCCAGCAGCTCCCCCACTCAAGAGACCCAGTACTTC. Filled out from reference TRBV7-2 and TRBJ2-5, the complete variable domain reads GAGVSQSPSNKVTEKGKDVELRCDPISGHTALYWYRQSLGQGLEFLIYFQGNSAPDKSGLPSDRFSAERTGGSVSTLTIQRTQQEDSAVYLCASSSPTQETQYFGPGTRLLVL.

The chain links TRBV5-6 to TRBJ2-2, with D possibly matching TRBD1 (5 bases). Trimming took off 2 bases at V and 6 bases at J, with 14 bases between the two ends. The CDR3 runs 15 residues. Per the germline V gene, CDR1 is SGHDT and CDR2 is YYEEEE. The CDR3, as DNA: TGTGCCAGCAGCTTCTTTCCAGGGATACCCGGGGAGCTGTTTTTT. Translating it yields CASSFFPGIPGELFF.

The J gene is TRBJ1-4, the V gene TRBV29-1; D might be TRBD1 (5 bases). Trimming shortened V by 6 bases and J by 8 bases, and 16 bases separated the two germline ends. The CDR3 length is 13 residues. In germline, CDR1 is SQVTM, CDR2 ANQGSEA. Here the CDR3 reads CSVRRGTGEKLFF. The CDR3 nucleotides are TGCAGCGTCCGGCGGGGGACCGGAGAAAAACTGTTTTTT.

CDR3 sequence reads: CASSVGQDTGELFF. CDR3 sequence (DNA): TGTGCCAGCAGCGTAGGGCAGGACACCGGGGAGCTGTTTTTT. V and J are TRBV9 and TRBJ2-2; D gene unclear. V shed 0 bases and J shed 3 bases, with 6 bases lying between them. The CDR3 is 14 residues long. Per germline, CDR1 SGDLS and CDR2 YYNGEE.

V and J are TRBV7-2 and TRBJ2-1; D may be TRBD2 (5 bases). This CDR3 is 16 amino acids long. Germline V CDR1 and CDR2: SGHTA, FQGNSA. Trimming cost V 1 base and J 2 bases, with 12 bases left between them. CDR3 DNA: TGTGCCAGCAGCTTAGTAGTTGGGGAGCCCTACAATGAGCAGTTCTTC. Protein: CASSLVVGEPYNEQFF.

This clone was seen a handful of times. J is TRBJ2-1 and V is TRBV5-4; 7 nucleotides align to TRBD2. The CDR3 contains 16 residues. Germline V lookup: CDR1 SGHNT, CDR2 YYREEE (reference sequence). With V trimmed by 0 bases and J by 2 bases, 5 bases remained unmatched. CDR3 bases: TGTGCCAGCAGCTTGGAGACGGGGGGAACCTACAATGAGCAGTTCTTC. Residues: CASSLETGGTYNEQFF.

V gene TRBV4-3 combines with J gene TRBJ2-3; 7 bases agree with TRBD1. The V and J ends lost 3 bases and 6 bases, in that order; junction bases with no gene match: 0. This CDR3 is built from 12 residues. CDR1 and CDR2 (germline): LGHNA, YSLEER. CDR3 sequence reads: CASSQGQDTQYF. Here the CDR3 DNA reads TGCGCCAGCAGCCAGGGACAGGATACGCAGTATTTT.

In regard to this clone: The same CDR3 also results from other DNA sequences found in this sample. The chain recombines TRBV30 with TRBJ2-1, with 10 bases lining up with TRBD2. The CDR3 extends over 15 amino acids. The junction had 4 bases not matched to a gene; V was cut back by 0 bases and J by 5 bases. Germline values: CDR1 GTSNPN, CDR2 SVGIG (reference sequence). DNA of the CDR3: TGTGCCTGGAGTGTATCACTAGCGGGACACAATGAGCAGTTCTTC. Its translation: CAWSVSLAGHNEQFF.

The chain uses TRBV30 and TRBJ1-1; tentatively, D is TRBD1 (6 bases). Germline assignment: CDR1 GTSNPN and CDR2 SVGIG (reference sequence). The CDR3 covers 14 residues. Trimming cost V 3 bases and J 2 bases, with 13 bases left between them. The CDR3 DNA reads TGTGCCTGGAGGTCAGGGGCGCTAAACACTGAAGCTTTCTTT. Protein product: CAWRSGALNTEAFF. The full variable domain, completed using reference TRBV30 and TRBJ1-1, is SQTIHQWPATLVQPVGSPLSLECTVEGTSNPNLYWYRQAAGRGLQLLFYSVGIGQISSEVPQNLSASRPQDRQFILSSKKLLLSDSGFYLCAWRSGALNTEAFFGQGTRLTVV.

V gene TRBV7-2 combines with J gene TRBJ2-7; 10 positions match TRBD1. Unmatched junction bases numbered 3, after V lost 4 bases and J lost 3 bases. Per germline, CDR1 SGHTA and CDR2 FQGNSA. This CDR3 contains 14 residues. The CDR3 protein is CASSSGQGYYEQYF. In DNA, the CDR3 is TGTGCCAGCAGCTCGGGACAGGGGTACTACGAGCAGTACTTC.

V gene TRBV2 combines with J gene TRBJ2-7; D ambiguous. CDR3 length: 11 residues. Germline values: CDR1 SNHLY, CDR2 FYNNEI. The ends were cut back, 2 bases at V and 6 bases at J, with 5 bases in the middle. The CDR3 DNA is TGTGCCAGCAGTGAACGGTTCGAGCAGTACTTC. It yields the protein CASSERFEQYF.

This clone was recorded once. This chain links TRBV7-2 with TRBJ1-5; D possibly corresponds to TRBD1 (6 bases). This CDR3 region has 14 residues. CDR1 and CDR2 (germline): SGHTA, FQGNSA. V shed 5 bases and J shed 6 bases, with 14 bases lying between them. The CDR3 sequence is CASSAYREGQPQHF. In nucleotides, the CDR3 is TGTGCCAGCAGCGCCTACAGGGAGGGTCAGCCCCAGCATTTT.

This clone has a handful of counts. The V call is TRBV15, the J call TRBJ2-2, with D tentatively TRBD2 (6 bases). The CDR3 runs to 16 residues. From germline, CDR1 is LNHNV and CDR2 YYDKDF (reference sequence). Trimming pared 4 bases from V and 4 bases from J, leaving 16 bases between. The CDR3 DNA is TGTGCCACCAGCATCTGGGGGGAGGTCCGCACCGGGGAGCTGTTTTTT. This codes for CATSIWGEVRTGELFF.

The CDR3, as DNA: TGTGCCAGCAGCCCTCAGGGGGCAGGAGGGAACACTGAAGCTTTCTTT. Its protein product is CASSPQGAGGNTEAFF. V gene TRBV11-2 combines with J gene TRBJ1-1; TRBD1 matches at 8 bases. The CDR3 is 16 amino acids. Losses at the gene ends were 5 bases for V and 1 base for J; bases not matched to a gene: 9. Germline V gene data show CDR1 as SGHAT and CDR2 as FQNNGV. Based on the CDR3 plus reference TRBV11-2 and TRBJ1-1, the full variable domain is EAGVAQSPRYKIIEKRQSVAFWCNPISGHATLYWYQQILGQGPKLLIQFQNNGVVDDSQLPKDRFSAERLKGVDSTLKIQPAKLEDSAVYLCASSPQGAGGNTEAFFGQGTRLTVV.

This clone was detected once. The chain links TRBV30 to TRBJ2-1; TRBD2 matches at 11 bases. This CDR3 comprises 13 residues. CDR1 is GTSNPN, CDR2 SVGIG, per germline (reference sequence). J lost 12 bases, V lost 0 bases, and 4 bases had no gene match. CDR3: CAWSVTSGSPQFF. Written as DNA, the CDR3 is TGTGCCTGGAGTGTAACTAGCGGGAGCCCGCAGTTCTTC.

This clone showed up just a few times. V usage is TRBV7-3 and J usage is TRBJ2-6; unclear D gene. Germline V lookup: CDR1 SGHTA, CDR2 FQGTGA. The CDR3 extends over 14 amino acids. V was cut by 5 bases and J by 0 bases, with 5 bases left in between. DNA for the CDR3: TGTGCCAGCAGCACAACCTCTGGGGCCAACGTCCTGACTTTC. Its translation is CASSTTSGANVLTF.

This clone was detected only a few times. The chain employs TRBV7-2 and TRBJ2-7, with 8 bases aligning to TRBD2. Trimming took 1 base from V and 5 from J; bases not matched to a gene: 7. This CDR3 contains 15 residues. Germline CDR1 reads SGHTA; CDR2 reads FQGNSA. CDR3: CASSLGVREEHEQYF. CDR3 nucleotides: TGTGCCAGCAGCTTAGGGGTGCGGGAGGAACACGAGCAGTACTTC.

This clone appeared many times. The genes are TRBV19 and TRBJ1-1, with D possibly matching TRBD1 (5 bases). Germline CDR1 LNHDA, CDR2 SQIVND (reference sequence). The germline V and J ends were trimmed by 7 bases and 8 bases, with 14 bases remaining between them. The CDR3 totals 12 residues. CDR3 protein: CASTWDGREAFF. CDR3 nucleotides: TGTGCCAGTACTTGGGACGGCCGCGAAGCTTTCTTT.

The chain has TRBV5-1 and TRBJ1-1; D is uncertain. CDR1 SGHRS and CDR2 YFSETQ come from the germline V gene. The CDR3 runs 14 residues. Trimming removed 1 base at V and 2 bases at J, with 9 bases between. CDR3 bases: TGCGCCAGCAGCTTGAATACAGCTAACACTGAAGCTTTCTTT. It translates to CASSLNTANTEAFF.

J is TRBJ1-4 and V is TRBV5-1, with D tentatively TRBD1 (6 bases). The V end lost 4 bases, the J end lost 11 bases, and 12 bases lay between the germline ends. This CDR3 contains 12 residues. In germline, CDR1 is SGHRS, CDR2 YFSETQ. The CDR3 region has the DNA TGCGCCAGCAGCCAGGGACACCAGAAACTGTTTTTT. This codes for CASSQGHQKLFF.

The V gene is TRBV18, the J gene TRBJ1-1, with 9 bases fitting TRBD1. The CDR3 loop spans 16 amino acids. From germline, CDR1 is KGHSH and CDR2 LQKENI. V shed 6 bases, J shed 1 base, and the junction held 9 bases outside the gene matches. The CDR3 DNA reads TGTGCCAGCTCCCTTAAATGGGACAGGGAGAACACTGAAGCTTTCTTT. Protein sequence: CASSLKWDRENTEAFF. The complete variable domain, with remaining parts taken from reference TRBV18 and TRBJ1-1, reads NAGVMQNPRHLVRRRGQEARLRCSPMKGHSHVYWYRQLPEEGLKFMVYLQKENIIDESGMPKERFSAEFPKEGPSILRIQQVVRGDSAAYFCASSLKWDRENTEAFFGQGTRLTVV.

In its sample, this clone was seen a few times. The genes are TRBV5-1 and TRBJ2-7, with D tentatively TRBD1 (6 bases). Germline V CDR1 and CDR2: SGHRS, YFSETQ. V gave up 4 bases and J gave up 3 bases, with 11 bases separating them. CDR3 length: 13 amino acids. CDR3 region: CASSPDRIYEQYF. The CDR3 nucleotides read TGCGCCAGCAGCCCGGACAGAATCTACGAGCAGTACTTC.

The gene calls are TRBV4-2 and TRBJ2-3; 12 bases align to TRBD2. The V segment lost 4 bases and the J segment 0 bases; nucleotides outside the gene matches: 5. CDR3 length: 17 amino acids. The V gene's germline CDR1 is LGHNA and CDR2 YNFKEQ. CDR3 amino acids: CASSRGLAGFSTDTQYF. CDR3 DNA: TGTGCCAGCAGCCGCGGACTAGCGGGGTTCAGCACAGATACGCAGTATTTT.

V gene TRBV2 combines with J gene TRBJ1-6, with 11 bases fitting TRBD1. The CDR3 runs 15 residues. Looked up from germline, CDR1 is SNHLY and CDR2 is FYNNEI. Trimming at V came to 4 bases and at J to 7 bases, leaving 3 bases not matched to a gene. CDR3 sequence (DNA): TGTGCCAGCAGTGGCGGGACAGGGGGAAATTCACCCCTCCACTTT. Its protein is CASSGGTGGNSPLHF.